This T cell receptor beta chain was captured in a study of blood T cell repertoires in COVID-19. Background on the study: The study drew acute and convalescent COVID-19 samples from the United States, Italy and Spain. The cDNA or gDNA used as material had been derived from T cells, B-cell-depleted T cells, or PBMCs.

Trimming took off 4 bases at V and 3 bases at J, with 12 bases between the two ends. This CDR3 is 13 amino acids long. Germline-derived CDR1 and CDR2 are GTSNPN and SVGIG (reference sequence). In the authors' methods: Amplified reference gene primers provided the basis for estimating nucleated cell counts. Clones were read by immunoSEQ multiplex PCR, and TCRdb kept only the in-frame ones, dropping some. That table gives V, J and clone size, and the DNA gave D and trimming. The table has 56,000 or so clones, about 91% seen once. The sample consisted of peripheral blood. V gene TRBV30 combines with J gene TRBJ1-2; D may be TRBD1 (6 bases). The clonotype comes from a man in his forties or fifties with active COVID-19. The CDR3 coding sequence is TGTGCCTGGACTCAGGGGCTACACTATGGCTACACCTTC. As protein: CAWTQGLHYGYTF.